Included here is one TCR beta chain sequence, with context. Its target is not known. The junction differs from germline at one of its ends, possibly a read error. The PCR ran on 60 Vbeta and 13 Jbeta primers. TCRdb's table, derived via immunoSEQ multiplex PCR, lists solely in-frame clones and lacks some. The sample includes approximately 120,000 clones, about 76% of them seen just once. The data originate from a study of cytomegalovirus exposure and HLA in healthy donors. Study observations and caveats: Available immune exposure information covered CMV serostatus only.

What was sequenced was PBMCs. The receptor's source is a man aged 35 to 55 in good health and CMV-seronegative.

The CDR3 sequence: CASSPDKFSLSF. The CDR3, as DNA: TGTGCCAGCAGCCCGGACAAGTTCAGCCTTTCTTTC. J is TRBJ2-7 and V is TRBV7-2, with D maybe TRBD1 (5 bases). Germline-derived CDR1 and CDR2 are SGHTA and FQGNSA. CDR3 size: 12 residues.